This is a list of T cell receptor beta chains from one sample in a study of blood T cell repertoires in COVID-19. TCRdb's copy holds only in-frame clones and misses some; the assay was immunoSEQ multiplex PCR. The sample lists more than 300,000 clones, about nine tenths occurring once. Source material: peripheral blood. The source of these receptors is a woman aged 70-85 years with COVID-19, enrolled during active disease. Both conserved end residues are part of each CDR3. D genes are given only for firm matches. Clone sizes are given selectively: once, few, many, or a class where the clone is expanded.

cdr3_length clone_size j_call v_call d_call cdr3_aa cdr3_nt
14 - TRBJ1-2 TRBV19 - CASSIPGGARGYTF TGTGCCAGTAGTATCCCCGGGGGGGCTCGCGGCTACACCTTC
14 - TRBJ1-1 TRBV5-4 TRBD1 CASSPDRGRTEAFF TGTGCCAGCAGCCCGGACAGGGGGCGCACTGAAGCTTTCTTT
14 - TRBJ2-7 TRBV3-1/TRBV3-2 - CASSQGGGDYEQYF TGTGCCAGCAGCCAAGGAGGGGGAGACTACGAGCAGTACTTC
11 - TRBJ1-1 TRBV27 - CASSINARTFF TGTGCCAGCAGTATTAATGCCAGGACTTTCTTT
13 - TRBJ1-1 TRBV3-1/TRBV3-2 - CASSPRRSTEAFF TGTGCCAGCAGCCCAAGGCGGAGCACTGAAGCTTTCTTT
14 - TRBJ2-2 TRBV11-2 - CASSLDLNTGELFF TGTGCCAGCAGCTTAGATCTGAACACCGGGGAGCTGTTTTTT
16 once TRBJ1-6 TRBV3-1/TRBV3-2 - CASSQGVNSYNSPLHF TGTGCCAGCAGCCAAGGTGTTAACTCCTATAATTCACCCCTCCACTTT
13 - TRBJ1-2 TRBV9 TRBD1 CASSVEGASGYTF TGTGCCAGCAGCGTAGAGGGGGCATCTGGCTACACCTTC
18 few TRBJ2-3 TRBV5-4 TRBD2 CASSLGLAGASGADTQYF TGTGCCAGCAGCTTGGGACTAGCGGGGGCCTCAGGGGCAGATACGCAGTATTTT
16 few TRBJ2-7 TRBV5-5 TRBD1 CASSWGPGQGPYEQYF TGTGCCAGCAGTTGGGGGCCGGGACAGGGACCCTACGAGCAGTACTTC
14 - TRBJ1-4 TRBV7-9 - CASSLGSRWEKLFF TGTGCCAGCAGCTTAGGGAGTCGATGGGAGAAACTGTTTTTT
15 few TRBJ1-2 TRBV5-1 - CASSLIGGDDYGYTF TGCGCCAGCAGCTTGATAGGTGGAGACGACTATGGCTACACCTTC
15 once TRBJ1-5 TRBV28 - CASSYLAGFNQPQHF TGTGCCAGCAGTTACCTCGCGGGATTTAATCAGCCCCAGCATTTT
14 - TRBJ2-7 TRBV19 TRBD2 CASSVGTTPYEQYF TGTGCCAGTAGTGTCGGGACTACCCCTTACGAGCAGTACTTC
17 once TRBJ1-2 TRBV11-2 - CASSLHAGYLMDYGYTF TGTGCCAGCAGCTTACACGCAGGGTATCTCATGGACTATGGCTACACCTTC
16 - TRBJ2-2 TRBV6-5 TRBD1 CASSYGQGRNTGELFF TGTGCCAGCAGTTACGGACAGGGGCGTAACACCGGGGAGCTGTTTTTT
15 once TRBJ1-5 TRBV6-1 TRBD1 CASSEGPGGYQPQHF TGTGCCAGCAGTGAGGGACCAGGGGGCTATCAGCCCCAGCATTTT
14 - TRBJ1-3 TRBV30 - CAWGRLLSGNTIYF TGTGCCTGGGGACGTCTCTTATCTGGAAACACCATATATTTT
14 - TRBJ1-4 TRBV4-3 - CASSLKRANEKLFF TGCGCCAGCAGCCTTAAGAGGGCTAATGAAAAACTGTTTTTT
14 - TRBJ1-2 TRBV7-3 - CASSLSHTSDGYTF TGTGCCAGCAGCTTATCCCACACGAGCGATGGCTACACCTTC
18 - TRBJ1-5 TRBV28 - CASSSFYGEVSSNQPQHF TGTGCCAGCAGTTCTTTTTACGGGGAAGTTAGCAGCAATCAGCCCCAGCATTTT
13 - TRBJ1-5 TRBV30 - CAWGRDSNQPQHF TGTGCCTGGGGCAGGGATAGCAATCAGCCCCAGCATTTT
15 - TRBJ2-5 TRBV5-6 TRBD1 CASSSGQVLRETQYF TGTGCCAGCAGCTCCGGACAGGTCCTTAGGGAGACCCAGTACTTC
11 - TRBJ1-2 TRBV29-1 TRBD1 CSALTGDGYTF TGCAGCGCCTTGACAGGGGATGGCTACACCTTC
13 - TRBJ1-3 TRBV27 - CASSRDKGNTIYF TGTGCCAGCAGCCGTGACAAGGGAAACACCATATATTTT
14 - TRBJ2-5 TRBV5-1 TRBD2 CASSLAAGVETQYF TGCGCCAGCAGCTTGGCGGCGGGGGTAGAGACCCAGTACTTC
12 - TRBJ1-4 TRBV27 - CASSFGGEKLFF TGTGCCAGCAGTTTCGGGGGTGAAAAACTGTTTTTT
12 - TRBJ1-5 TRBV6-1 - CASSAQGQPQHF TGTGCCAGCAGTGCACAGGGACAGCCCCAGCATTTT
15 few TRBJ2-1 TRBV7-9 TRBD2 CASSLGSGGHNEQFF TGTGCCAGCAGCTTAGGTAGCGGGGGCCACAATGAGCAGTTCTTC
14 - TRBJ2-1 TRBV28 - CASSLRPEANEQFF TGTGCCAGCAGTTTGCGGCCAGAGGCCAATGAGCAGTTCTTC
13 - TRBJ1-1 TRBV9 - CASSVEGVAEAFF TGTGCCAGCAGCGTAGAGGGGGTGGCTGAAGCTTTCTTT
12 - TRBJ2-7 TRBV2 TRBD1 CAGRQGAYEQYF TGTGCCGGACGACAGGGGGCCTACGAGCAGTACTTC
17 once TRBJ1-1 TRBV7-8 - CASSFRPWTPLNTEAFF TGTGCCAGCAGCTTTCGCCCCTGGACACCTCTAAACACTGAAGCTTTCTTT
16 few TRBJ1-6 TRBV27 TRBD1 CASSLSQTGVLLPLHF TGTGCCAGCAGTTTATCCCAGACAGGGGTGCTTTTGCCCCTCCACTTT
14 - TRBJ1-2 TRBV28 - CASSVTDFNYGYTF TGTGCCAGCAGTGTGACAGATTTTAACTATGGCTACACCTTC
17 - TRBJ1-5 TRBV24-1 - CATSDSAGGRGNQPQHF TGTGCCACCAGTGACTCCGCCGGGGGTCGTGGCAATCAGCCCCAGCATTTT
14 - TRBJ2-5 TRBV24-1 - CATSDPGRQETQYF TGTGCCACCAGTGATCCAGGGCGACAAGAGACCCAGTACTTC
15 - TRBJ2-7 TRBV3-1/TRBV3-2 - CASSQEGTFSYEQYF TGTGCCAGCAGCCAAGAAGGGACATTCTCCTACGAGCAGTACTTC
15 - TRBJ2-7 TRBV9 - CASSVQAGKGYEQYF TGTGCCAGCAGCGTACAGGCGGGGAAGGGGTACGAGCAGTACTTC
16 - TRBJ2-2 TRBV24-1 - CATSGGGGRSTGELFF TGTGCCACATCAGGTGGGGGGGGCCGGAGCACCGGGGAGCTGTTTTTT
15 - TRBJ1-6 TRBV27 - CASSFSTGLNSPLHF TGTGCCAGCAGTTTTTCAACAGGTTTGAACTCACCCCTCCACTTT
14 - TRBJ1-6 TRBV7-2 TRBD1 CASSWTGANSPLHF TGTGCCAGCAGCTGGACAGGGGCTAATTCACCCCTCCACTTT
12 - TRBJ2-7 TRBV7-2 - CASSLSEYEQYF TGTGCCAGCAGCTTATCGGAGTACGAGCAGTACTTC
16 - TRBJ2-7 TRBV5-1 TRBD1 CASSLVSGQGSYEQYF TGCGCCAGCAGCTTGGTTTCGGGACAGGGATCCTACGAGCAGTACTTC
16 - TRBJ1-2 TRBV5-1 - CASSPAAGQANYGYTF TGCGCCAGCAGCCCAGCAGCGGGGCAAGCTAACTATGGCTACACCTTC
16 - TRBJ2-5 TRBV6-1 TRBD2 CASSELAGGPDGTQYF TGTGCCAGCAGTGAGTTAGCGGGGGGGCCGGATGGGACCCAGTACTTC
13 - TRBJ1-2 TRBV28 - CASTRQFNYGYTF TGTGCCAGCACCCGACAGTTTAACTATGGCTACACCTTC
15 - TRBJ1-2 TRBV19 - CASSLRGEGVDGYTF TGTGCCAGTAGTCTCCGCGGAGAGGGAGTGGATGGCTACACCTTC
14 - TRBJ1-1 TRBV5-4 TRBD1 CASSFMTGDTEAFF TGTGCCAGCAGCTTTATGACAGGGGATACTGAAGCTTTCTTT
19 - TRBJ2-7 TRBV21-1 - CASSPRLFRNSGDPYEQYF TGTGCCAGCAGCCCCCGACTCTTCAGGAATAGCGGGGACCCCTACGAGCAGTACTTC
11 - TRBJ2-5 TRBV10-3 - CAISGGETQYF TGTGCCATCAGTGGAGGGGAGACCCAGTACTTC
16 few TRBJ1-3 TRBV30 - CAWSLAGGFAGNTIYF TGTGCCTGGAGTCTGGCCGGAGGGTTTGCTGGAAACACCATATATTTT
15 - TRBJ1-1 TRBV19 TRBD1 CASSWGDRVNTEAFF TGTGCCAGTAGTTGGGGGGACAGGGTCAACACTGAAGCTTTCTTT
16 - TRBJ1-4 TRBV18 - CASSPFSKQSYEKLFF TGTGCCAGCTCACCCTTTTCCAAACAATCCTATGAAAAACTGTTTTTT
16 few TRBJ2-7 TRBV2 TRBD1 CASSVEQGALGYEQYF TGTGCCAGCAGCGTGGAACAGGGGGCGCTTGGCTACGAGCAGTACTTC
14 - TRBJ2-5 TRBV10-3 TRBD2 CAISGLAERETQYF TGTGCCATCAGTGGACTAGCCGAGAGGGAGACCCAGTACTTC
16 - TRBJ1-6 TRBV30 TRBD1 CAWSLRDRGTNSPLHF TGTGCCTGGAGTCTTCGGGACAGGGGAACAAATTCACCCCTCCACTTT
13 - TRBJ2-7 TRBV7-2 TRBD1 CASSLSHRGEQYF TGTGCCAGCAGCTTATCCCACAGGGGGGAGCAGTACTTC
17 - TRBJ1-4 TRBV3-1/TRBV3-2 - CASSQLAMGGSNEKLFF TGTGCCAGCAGCCAACTTGCAATGGGGGGTTCTAATGAAAAACTGTTTTTT
15 - TRBJ1-1 TRBV24-1 - CATSDSSQGNTEAFF TGTGCCACCAGTGATTCCTCACAGGGAAACACTGAAGCTTTCTTT